Presented here are 13 T cell receptor beta chains from one specimen sequenced in a study of OX40 agonist ivuxolimab in advanced cancers. This table comes from immunoSEQ multiplex PCR, and its TCRdb copy is limited to in-frame clones, with some not included. The sample holds roughly 17,000 clones, approximately 85% seen once. The input for sequencing was CD4+ or CD8+ T cells sorted from blood, taken in a trial of the OX40 agonist ivuxolimab. These receptors all stem from an adult with an advanced solid tumor such as melanoma, head and neck, liver or kidney cancer.

The chain couples TRBV6-1 to TRBJ2-7; D not certain. The CDR3 loop spans 13 amino acids. With 7 bases removed from V and 0 bases from J, the gap between germline ends came to 10 bases. Germline assignment: CDR1 MNHNS and CDR2 SASEGT. As DNA, the CDR3 is TGTGCCAGCACCCCCCCCGGCTCCTACGAGCAGTACTTC. Translating gives CASTPPGSYEQYF.

The chain has TRBV5-4 and TRBJ1-5; 9 nucleotides line up with TRBD1. In germline, CDR1 is SGHNT, CDR2 YYREEE (reference sequence). The CDR3 is 18 residues long. Trimming removed 2 bases from V and 0 bases from J; junction bases left unmatched: 9. Here the CDR3 reads CASSFTGTGTYSNQPQHF. The CDR3 nucleotides are TGTGCCAGCAGCTTTACCGGGACAGGGACCTATAGCAATCAGCCCCAGCATTTT.

There are a few counts of this clone. V is TRBV14 and J is TRBJ2-1; D is tentatively TRBD1 or TRBD2 (6 bases each). Germline V gene lookup returns CDR1 SGHDN and CDR2 FVKESK. Between the trimmed V and J ends, which lost 1 base and 6 bases, there was a span of 10 bases. This CDR3 is 14 amino acids long. CDR3 bases: TGTGCCAGCAGCCAAGGGGGGGCCGGCAATGAGCAGTTCTTC. Translating it yields CASSQGGAGNEQFF.

This clone was seen once. The chain's CDR3 is CASSELLQGGETQYF. The CDR3 coding sequence is TGCGCCAGCAGTGAGTTACTACAGGGGGGAGAGACCCAGTACTTC. The chain is built from TRBV10-2 and TRBJ2-5, with TRBD1 matching 8 bases. This CDR3 contains 15 residues. Unmatched junction bases numbered 5, after V lost 1 base and J lost 4 bases. The germline V gene has CDR1 WSHSY and CDR2 SAAADI.

This clone was seen just once. The chain joins TRBV6-6 to TRBJ2-2; D is ambiguous. The CDR3 loop spans 15 amino acids. Trimming stripped 3 bases from V and 6 bases from J, with 14 bases between. Germline assignment: CDR1 MNHNY and CDR2 SVGAGI (reference sequence). The CDR3 is CASSYAAFPPGELFF. CDR3 in DNA: TGTGCCAGCAGTTATGCGGCATTCCCGCCCGGGGAGCTGTTTTTT.

The chain links TRBV7-2 to TRBJ1-4; 10 nucleotides line up with TRBD1. Germline CDR1 reads SGHTA; CDR2 reads FQGNSA. The CDR3 consists of 15 residues. V was pared by 4 bases and J by 8 bases, with 7 bases of the junction left unmatched. The CDR3 is CASSSSGTGDEKLFF. The CDR3 DNA follows: TGTGCCAGCAGCTCCTCCGGGACAGGGGACGAAAAACTGTTTTTT. The full variable domain, in which reference TRBV7-2 and TRBJ1-4 provide the parts outside the CDR3, is GAGVSQSPSNKVTEKGKDVELRCDPISGHTALYWYRQSLGQGLEFLIYFQGNSAPDKSGLPSDRFSAERTGGSVSTLTIQRTQQEDSAVYLCASSSSGTGDEKLFFGSGTQLSVL.

The J gene is TRBJ1-2, the V gene TRBV27, with D tentatively TRBD1 (5 bases). The germline V gene encodes CDR1 MNHEY and CDR2 SMNVEV (reference sequence). Trimming cost V 0 bases and J 7 bases, with 9 bases left between them. CDR3 length equals 13 residues. CDR3 residues: CASSLSGVAGYTF. The CDR3, as DNA: TGTGCCAGCAGTTTATCAGGGGTGGCTGGCTACACCTTC.

The rearrangement links TRBV21-1 to TRBJ2-2; TRBD2 is the table's D call, not checked against the DNA. TRBV21-1 is described as a pseudogene. The CDR3 is 20 residues long. CDR3 sequence reads: CASSKGSLAGDGAGAGELFF. The CDR3 nucleotides read TGTGCCAGCAGCAAGGGGTCTTTAGCGGGAGACGGGGCCGGGGCCGGGGAGCTGTTTTTT.

This chain joins TRBV2 and TRBJ2-1; no firm D call. The V end was cut by 7 bases, the J end by 10 bases, with 14 bases between. CDR1 and CDR2 (germline): SNHLY, FYNNEI. The CDR3 totals 12 residues. CDR3 in amino acids: CASIDVGEEQFF. CDR3 nucleotide sequence: TGTGCCAGCATCGACGTCGGCGAGGAGCAGTTCTTC.

CDR3 nucleotide sequence: TGTGCCAGCAGTTCAAATTGGAGGGCCAAAAACATTCAGTACTTC. It encodes CASSSNWRAKNIQYF. The chain combines TRBV28 with TRBJ2-4; perhaps TRBD2 as D (5 bases). The CDR3 length is 15 residues. Germline CDR1 reads MDHEN; CDR2 reads SYDVKM. The V end was cut by 4 bases, the J end by 1 base, with 11 bases between.

This clone was counted a single time. The V and J genes are TRBV29-1 and TRBJ1-2; D unclear. CDR3 size: 13 residues. Germline CDR1 is SQVTM and CDR2 is ANQGSEA. Trimming took 0 bases from V and 2 from J, leaving 7 bases between them. This chain's CDR3 is CSVEEGTNYGYTF. DNA for the CDR3: TGCAGCGTTGAAGAAGGCACAAACTATGGCTACACCTTC. Variable domain in full (rest from reference TRBV29-1 and TRBJ1-2): SAVISQKPSRDICQRGTSLTIQCQVDSQVTMMFWYRQQPGQSLTLIATANQGSEATYESGFVIDKFPISRPNLTFSTLTVSNMSPEDSSIYLCSVEEGTNYGYTFGSGTRLTVV.

This chain uses TRBV28 with TRBJ2-7; no reliable D call. The germline CDR1 and CDR2 sequences are MDHEN and SYDVKM. Trimming took off 3 bases at V and 6 bases at J, with 21 bases between the two ends. This CDR3 contains 16 residues. The CDR3 nucleotides are TGTGCCAGCAGTTTGGGTGTAGGAGAATTGGTGTTCGAGCAGTACTTC. Encoded protein: CASSLGVGELVFEQYF.

V and J are TRBV13 and TRBJ2-1, with no clear D. CDR1 and CDR2 from the germline V gene are PRHDT and FYEKMQ (reference sequence). The CDR3 runs 13 residues. V was pared by 0 bases and J by 8 bases, with 8 bases between. This CDR3 reads CASSLGASDEQFF. CDR3 coding DNA: TGTGCCAGCAGCTTAGGGGCCTCGGATGAGCAGTTCTTC.